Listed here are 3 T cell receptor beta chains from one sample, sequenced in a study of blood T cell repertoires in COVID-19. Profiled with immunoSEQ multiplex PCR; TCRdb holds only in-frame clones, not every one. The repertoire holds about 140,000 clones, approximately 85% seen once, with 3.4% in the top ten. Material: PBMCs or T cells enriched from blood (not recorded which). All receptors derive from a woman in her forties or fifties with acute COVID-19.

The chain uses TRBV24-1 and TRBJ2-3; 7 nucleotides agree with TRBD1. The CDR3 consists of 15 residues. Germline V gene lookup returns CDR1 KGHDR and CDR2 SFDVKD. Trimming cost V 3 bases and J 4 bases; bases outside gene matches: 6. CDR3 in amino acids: CATSDPTGAADTQYF. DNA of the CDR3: TGTGCCACCAGTGATCCAACAGGGGCCGCAGATACGCAGTATTTT.

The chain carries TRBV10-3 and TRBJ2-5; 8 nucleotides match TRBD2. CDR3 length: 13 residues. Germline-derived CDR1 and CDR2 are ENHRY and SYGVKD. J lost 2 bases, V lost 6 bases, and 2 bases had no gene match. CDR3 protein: CAIRLAGQETQYF. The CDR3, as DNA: TGTGCCATCAGGTTAGCGGGACAAGAGACCCAGTACTTC.

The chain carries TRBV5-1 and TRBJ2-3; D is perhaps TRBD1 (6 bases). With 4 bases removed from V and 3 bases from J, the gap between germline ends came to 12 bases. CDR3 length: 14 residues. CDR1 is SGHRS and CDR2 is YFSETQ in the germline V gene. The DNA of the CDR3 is TGCGCCAGCAGCCCAGGGGACGCTACAGATACGCAGTATTTT. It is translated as CASSPGDATDTQYF.